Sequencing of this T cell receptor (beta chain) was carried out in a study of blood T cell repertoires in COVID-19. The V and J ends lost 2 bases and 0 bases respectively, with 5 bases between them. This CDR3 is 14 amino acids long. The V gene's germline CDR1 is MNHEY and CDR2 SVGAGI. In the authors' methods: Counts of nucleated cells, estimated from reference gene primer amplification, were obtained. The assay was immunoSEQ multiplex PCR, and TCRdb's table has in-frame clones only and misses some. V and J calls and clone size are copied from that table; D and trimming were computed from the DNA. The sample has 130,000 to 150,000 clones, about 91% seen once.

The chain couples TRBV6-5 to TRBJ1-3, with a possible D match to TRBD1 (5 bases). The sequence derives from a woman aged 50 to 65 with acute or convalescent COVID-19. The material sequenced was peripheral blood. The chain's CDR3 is CASSYDSSGNTIYF. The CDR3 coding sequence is TGTGCCAGCAGTTACGACAGCTCTGGAAACACCATATATTTT.